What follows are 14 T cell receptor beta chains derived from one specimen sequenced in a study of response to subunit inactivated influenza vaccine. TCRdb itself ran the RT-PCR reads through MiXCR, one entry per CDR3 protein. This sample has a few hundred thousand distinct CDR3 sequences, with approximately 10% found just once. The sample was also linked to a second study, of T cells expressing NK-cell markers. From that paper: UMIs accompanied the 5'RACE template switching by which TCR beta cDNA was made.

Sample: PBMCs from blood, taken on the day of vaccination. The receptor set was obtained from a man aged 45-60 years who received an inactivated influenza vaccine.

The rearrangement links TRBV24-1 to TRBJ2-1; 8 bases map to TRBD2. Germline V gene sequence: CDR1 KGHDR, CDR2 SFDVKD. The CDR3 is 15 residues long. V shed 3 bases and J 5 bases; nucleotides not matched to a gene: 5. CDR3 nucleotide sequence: TGTGCCACCAGTGATCCCGGGCGGGGGGACAATGAGCAGTTCTTC. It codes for CATSDPGRGDNEQFF.

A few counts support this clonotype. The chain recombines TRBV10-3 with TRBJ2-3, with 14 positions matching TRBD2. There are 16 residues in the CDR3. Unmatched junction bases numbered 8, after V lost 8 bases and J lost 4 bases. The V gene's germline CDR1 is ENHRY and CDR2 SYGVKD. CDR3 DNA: TGTGCCATCGGAGGGACTAGCGGGAGTCGTTCAGATACGCAGTATTTT. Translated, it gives CAIGGTSGSRSDTQYF.

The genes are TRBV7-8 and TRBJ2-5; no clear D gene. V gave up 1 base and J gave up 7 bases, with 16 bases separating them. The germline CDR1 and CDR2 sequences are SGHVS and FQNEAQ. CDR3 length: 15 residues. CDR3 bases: TGTGCCAGCAGCTTAGAAGGCACTCTAAGTTGGACCCAGTACTTC. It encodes CASSLEGTLSWTQYF.

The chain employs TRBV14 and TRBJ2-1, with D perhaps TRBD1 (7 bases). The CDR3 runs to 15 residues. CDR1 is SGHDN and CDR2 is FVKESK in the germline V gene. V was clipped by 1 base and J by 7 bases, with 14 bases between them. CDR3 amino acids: CASSQAPGGTNEQFF. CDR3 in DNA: TGTGCCAGCAGCCAAGCCCCAGGGGGGACTAATGAGCAGTTCTTC.

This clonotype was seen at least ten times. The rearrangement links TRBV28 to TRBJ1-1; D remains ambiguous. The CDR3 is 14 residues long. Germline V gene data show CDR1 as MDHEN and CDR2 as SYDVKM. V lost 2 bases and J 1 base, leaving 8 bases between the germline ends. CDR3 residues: CASSLTSKNTEAFF. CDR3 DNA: TGTGCCAGCAGTTTAACGAGCAAGAACACTGAAGCTTTCTTT. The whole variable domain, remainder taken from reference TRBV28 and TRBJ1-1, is DVKVTQSSRYLVKRTGEKVFLECVQDMDHENMFWYRQDPGLGLRLIYFSYDVKMKEKGDIPEGYSVSREKKERFSLILESASTNQTSMYLCASSLTSKNTEAFFGQGTRLTVV.

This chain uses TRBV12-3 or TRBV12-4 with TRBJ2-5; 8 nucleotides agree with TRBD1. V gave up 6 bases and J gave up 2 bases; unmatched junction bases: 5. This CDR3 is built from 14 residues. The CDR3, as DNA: TGTGCCAGCAGCACAAGGACAGGGCAAGAGACCCAGTACTTC. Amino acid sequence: CASSTRTGQETQYF.

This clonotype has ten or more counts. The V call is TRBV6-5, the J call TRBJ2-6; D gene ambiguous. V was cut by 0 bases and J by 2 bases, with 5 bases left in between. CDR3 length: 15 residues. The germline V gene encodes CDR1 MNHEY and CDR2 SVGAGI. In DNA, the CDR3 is TGTGCCAGCAGTTACTCAGACGCTGGGGCCAACGTCCTGACTTTC. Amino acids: CASSYSDAGANVLTF.

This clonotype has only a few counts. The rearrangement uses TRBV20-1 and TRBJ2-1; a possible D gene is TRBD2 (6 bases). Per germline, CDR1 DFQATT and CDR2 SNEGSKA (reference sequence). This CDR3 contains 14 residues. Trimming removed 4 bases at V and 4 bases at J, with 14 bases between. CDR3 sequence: CSATSANFYNEQFF. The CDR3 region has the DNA TGCAGTGCTACTAGCGCAAATTTTTACAATGAGCAGTTCTTC.

The CDR3 DNA sequence: TGTGCCAGCAGTGGGGCCTCTCTCGAGCAGTACTTC. This gives the protein CASSGASLEQYF. The J gene is TRBJ2-7, the V gene TRBV12-3 or TRBV12-4; possibly TRBD1 for D (5 bases). The CDR3 spans 12 residues. Trimming removed 5 bases from V and 6 bases from J, with 11 bases in between.

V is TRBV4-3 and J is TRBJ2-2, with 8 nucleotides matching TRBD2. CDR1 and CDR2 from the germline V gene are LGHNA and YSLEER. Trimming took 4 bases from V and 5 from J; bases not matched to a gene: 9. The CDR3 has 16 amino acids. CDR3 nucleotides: TGCGCCAGCAGCCCCCGCCCGGGGGGGTTGACCGGGGAGCTGTTTTTT. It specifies CASSPRPGGLTGELFF.

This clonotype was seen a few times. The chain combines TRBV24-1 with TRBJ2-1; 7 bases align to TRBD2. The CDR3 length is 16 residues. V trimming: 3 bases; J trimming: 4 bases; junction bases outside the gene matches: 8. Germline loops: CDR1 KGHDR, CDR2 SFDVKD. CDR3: CATSDGSAGSYNEQFF. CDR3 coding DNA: TGTGCCACCAGTGATGGATCAGCGGGATCTTACAATGAGCAGTTCTTC.

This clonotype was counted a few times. CDR3 loop: CAIRPHAGGLGNEQFF. The CDR3 DNA is TGTGCCATCAGACCCCACGCGGGGGGTTTGGGAAATGAGCAGTTCTTC. The V call is TRBV10-3, the J call TRBJ2-1, with 8 positions matching TRBD2. Trimming at V came to 6 bases and at J to 7 bases, leaving 14 bases not matched to a gene. The CDR3 spans 16 residues. Germline CDR1 reads ENHRY; CDR2 reads SYGVKD.

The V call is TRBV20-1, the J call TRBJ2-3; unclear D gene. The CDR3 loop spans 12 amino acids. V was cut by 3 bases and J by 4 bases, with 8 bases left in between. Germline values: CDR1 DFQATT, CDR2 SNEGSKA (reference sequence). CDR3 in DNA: TGCAGTGCTAGGACCGCCGCAGATACGCAGTATTTT. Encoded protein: CSARTAADTQYF.

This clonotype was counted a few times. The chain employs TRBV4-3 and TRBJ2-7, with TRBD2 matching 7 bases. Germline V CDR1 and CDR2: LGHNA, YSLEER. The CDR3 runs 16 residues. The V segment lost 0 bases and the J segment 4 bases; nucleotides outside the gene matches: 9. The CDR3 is CASSQDQWGGTYEQYF. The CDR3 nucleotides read TGCGCCAGCAGCCAAGATCAGTGGGGGGGAACTTACGAGCAGTACTTC.